These 4 T cell receptor beta chains share one sample of origin, sequenced in a study of early T cells in non-severe SARS-CoV-2 infection. TCRdb reanalysed the 5' RACE reads using MiXCR and keeps one entry per CDR3 protein. The profile shows 30,000 to 40,000 distinct CDR3 sequences, approximately 7.9% of them singletons. Sequences were derived from whole blood, sampled at baseline. The receptors stem from an adult who was a healthcare worker with PCR-confirmed SARS-CoV-2 infection or an uninfected control (not recorded which).

This clonotype has ten or more counts. The gene calls are TRBV12-3 or TRBV12-4 and TRBJ2-6; perhaps TRBD1 as D (6 bases). The CDR3 sequence is 16 residues long. Trimming removed 3 bases from V and 2 bases from J, with 11 bases in between. The CDR3 coding sequence is TGTGCCAGCAGTTTTTTGAGGGGGACTGGGGCCAACGTCCTGACTTTC. Translating it yields CASSFLRGTGANVLTF.

The CDR3 nucleotides read TGTGCCAGCAGCTTGGGCTCGGGGGTGACTGAAGCTTTCTTT. Encoded protein: CASSLGSGVTEAFF. This rearrangement joins TRBV5-6 to TRBJ1-1; tentative D call: TRBD1 (5 bases). Germline V gives CDR1 SGHDT, CDR2 YYEEEE. CDR3 size: 14 residues. V was trimmed by 0 bases and J by 5 bases, leaving 11 bases between them. Full variable domain (outside the CDR3, taken from reference TRBV5-6 and TRBJ1-1): DAGVTQSPTHLIKTRGQQVTLRCSPKSGHDTVSWYQQALGQGPQFIFQYYEEEERQRGNFPDRFSGHQFPNYSSELNVNALLLGDSALYLCASSLGSGVTEAFFGQGTRLTVV.

CDR3 amino acids: CATGLGSYEQYF. The CDR3 DNA reads as TGTGCCACGGGACTGGGCTCCTACGAGCAGTACTTC. The chain recombines TRBV2 with TRBJ2-7; perhaps TRBD2 as D (6 bases). The CDR3 consists of 12 residues. Germline V gene sequence: CDR1 SNHLY, CDR2 FYNNEI. Trimming took 10 bases from V and 0 from J, leaving 10 bases between them.

This clonotype was detected many times. The J gene is TRBJ2-5, the V gene TRBV5-4; possible D gene TRBD2, 5 bases. Between the trimmed V and J ends, which lost 0 bases and 4 bases, there was a span of 13 bases. From germline, CDR1 is SGHNT and CDR2 YYREEE (reference sequence). CDR3 length: 15 residues. The CDR3 DNA reads TGTGCCAGCAGCTTGGGTCTCCTAGCCGGAGAGACCCAGTACTTC. Translation gives CASSLGLLAGETQYF.